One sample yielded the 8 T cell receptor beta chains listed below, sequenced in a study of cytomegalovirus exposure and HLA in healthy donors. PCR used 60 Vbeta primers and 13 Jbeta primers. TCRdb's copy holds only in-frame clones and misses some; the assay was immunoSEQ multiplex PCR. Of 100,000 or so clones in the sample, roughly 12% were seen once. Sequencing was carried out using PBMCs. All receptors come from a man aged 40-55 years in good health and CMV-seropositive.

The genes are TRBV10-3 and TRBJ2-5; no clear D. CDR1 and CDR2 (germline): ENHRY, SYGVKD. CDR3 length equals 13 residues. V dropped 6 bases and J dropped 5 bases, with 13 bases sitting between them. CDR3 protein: CAISYALLETQYF. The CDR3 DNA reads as TGTGCCATCAGCTACGCGCTATTGGAGACCCAGTACTTC.

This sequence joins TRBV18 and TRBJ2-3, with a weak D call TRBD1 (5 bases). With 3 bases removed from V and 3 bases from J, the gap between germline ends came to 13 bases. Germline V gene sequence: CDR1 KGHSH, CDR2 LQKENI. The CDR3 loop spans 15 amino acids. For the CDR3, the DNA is TGTGCCAGCTCACCCCGAGACAGTGCAACAGATACGCAGTATTTT. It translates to CASSPRDSATDTQYF.

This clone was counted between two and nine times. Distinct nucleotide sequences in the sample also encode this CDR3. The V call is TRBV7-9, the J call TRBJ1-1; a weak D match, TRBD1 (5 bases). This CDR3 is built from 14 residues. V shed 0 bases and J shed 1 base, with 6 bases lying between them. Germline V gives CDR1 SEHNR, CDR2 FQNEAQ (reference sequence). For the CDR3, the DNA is TGTGCCAGCAGCTTAGCGCAGGGGAACACTGAAGCTTTCTTT. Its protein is CASSLAQGNTEAFF.

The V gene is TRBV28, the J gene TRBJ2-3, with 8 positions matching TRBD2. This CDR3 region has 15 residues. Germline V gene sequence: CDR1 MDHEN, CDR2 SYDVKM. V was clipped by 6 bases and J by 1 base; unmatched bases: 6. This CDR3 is CASRVAGSGTDTQYF. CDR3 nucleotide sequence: TGTGCCAGCAGAGTAGCGGGAAGCGGCACAGATACGCAGTATTTT.

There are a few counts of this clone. The CDR3 region has the DNA TGTGCCAGCAGCTTCTCAGAGGCTGAAAAACTGTTTTTT. This translates into CASSFSEAEKLFF. The rearrangement links TRBV7-9 to TRBJ1-4; D is unclear. The CDR3 extends over 13 amino acids. Trimming removed 3 bases at V and 7 bases at J, with 9 bases between. From germline, CDR1 is SEHNR and CDR2 FQNEAQ (reference sequence).

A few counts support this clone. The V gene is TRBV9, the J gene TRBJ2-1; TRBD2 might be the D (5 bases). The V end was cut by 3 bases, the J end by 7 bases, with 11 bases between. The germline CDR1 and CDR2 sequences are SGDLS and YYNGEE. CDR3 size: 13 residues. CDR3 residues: CASSERRGNEQFF. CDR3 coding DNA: TGTGCCAGCAGCGAGAGGAGAGGGAATGAGCAGTTCTTC. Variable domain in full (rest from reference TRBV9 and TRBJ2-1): DSGVTQTPKHLITATGQRVTLRCSPRSGDLSVYWYQQSLDQGLQFLIQYYNGEERAKGNILERFSAQQFPDLHSELNLSSLELGDSALYFCASSERRGNEQFFGPGTRLTVL.

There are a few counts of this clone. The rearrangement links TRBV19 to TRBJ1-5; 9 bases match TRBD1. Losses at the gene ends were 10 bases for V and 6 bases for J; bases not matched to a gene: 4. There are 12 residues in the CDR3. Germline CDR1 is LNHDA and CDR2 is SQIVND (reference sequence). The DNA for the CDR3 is TGTGCCACCGGACAGGGGTTTCAGCCCCAGCATTTT. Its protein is CATGQGFQPQHF.

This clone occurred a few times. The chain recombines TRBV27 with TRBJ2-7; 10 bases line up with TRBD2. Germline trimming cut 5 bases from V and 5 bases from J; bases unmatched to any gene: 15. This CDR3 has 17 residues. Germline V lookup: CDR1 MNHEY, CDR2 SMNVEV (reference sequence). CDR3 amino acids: CASSLLAGGLGTHEQYF. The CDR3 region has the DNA TGTGCCAGCAGTCTCTTAGCGGGAGGTCTTGGAACGCACGAGCAGTACTTC.